Sequencing of this T cell receptor (beta chain) was carried out in a study of T cells after yellow fever vaccination (dated by TCRdb to between 2018 and 2020). Background on the whole study: The SMART-Seq v4 Ultra Low Input RNA kit was used to prepare libraries from fractions with low cell numbers. To follow T-cell clones before and after both primary and booster YFV17D yellow fever vaccination, bulk TCR alpha and beta repertoires underwent longitudinal sequencing. Two healthy male donors made up the cohort, one aged 18 to 30 years and the other aged 30 to 40 years. Blood was collected at multiple timepoints before and after primary and secondary immunization, and bulk PBMC replicates and cell subsets were isolated.

Paper-wide results and their limitations: A small fraction of clonotypes appeared in both the CD4 and CD8 compartments, likely as a result of convergent recombination. Because only two donors were included in the study, the extent to which the findings can be generalized is limited. Most clones expanded after primary vaccination were re-detected after the booster (almost 98% of CD4 and around nine tenths of CD8), suggesting broad memory maintenance. The secondary T-cell response was found to be weaker but faster than the primary response, with a peak reached on day 5 rather than on day 15. Computational filtering was required because FACS-sorted repertoires could contain abundant contaminating clonotypes from the bulk population.

Synthesis of TCR cDNA relied on 5'RACE template switching, a step that introduced a universal primer site along with unique molecular identifiers. Priming for cDNA synthesis came from both the TCR alpha and TCR beta constant segments. Two PCR steps were used to amplify libraries, with sample barcodes and sequencing adapters being added in the second step. Sequencing of libraries was performed on Illumina HiSeq 2500 (2x100 bp) or NovaSeq (2x150 bp). Turning to the authors' computational methods: MIGEC was used to demultiplex reads and collapse the reads into UMI consensus sequences, and MiXCR was used for V(D)J alignment. Clonotypes responding to the vaccine were identified with edgeR on replicate PBMC samples, with the criteria of FDR below 0.01 and a log2 fold change above 5 up to day 15. Each bulk clonotype received a CD4 or CD8 identity based on whether the sequenced CD4 or CD8 repertoire contained that clonotype at higher abundance. Using fastp at Q25 and MiXCR, TCRdb reprocessed the public reads and kept productive beta chains. Identical CDR3 proteins give one entry, which carries the most common genes and DNA. Clone size and V and J calls follow TCRdb, not the original study. The sample table shows more than 450,000 distinct CDR3 sequences, and 20% to 25% are seen once. Clones ranked in the top ten supply approximately 16% of the sample.

Notes on this clonotype: The antigen it recognizes is unknown. No per-base quality is available; no much larger clone lies one base away.

Unmatched junction bases come to 12, with V trimmed by 4 bases and J by 8 bases. The CDR3 spans 17 residues, from the cysteine through the phenylalanine. The CDR3 DNA has 51 bases and is translated from base 1. The CDR1 and CDR2 encoded by the germline V gene are SGHRS and YFSETQ. The treatment or condition label for this specimen denotes: live attenuated yellow fever vaccine strain. At every blood-draw timepoint, two biological replicates of bulk PBMCs were collected. PBMCs were isolated from peripheral blood using a standard Ficoll-Paque protocol. TriZol was used to extract RNA from bulk PBMCs, from CD4 and CD8 fractions, and from dextramer-positive and dextramer-negative fractions.

The sequence derives from a man between 18 and 35 years old who received the YFV17D yellow fever vaccine. Sequences were derived from PBMCs, sampled 21 days after the first yellow fever vaccination. The receptor chain draws on TRBV5-1 and TRBJ2-3; TRBD2 aligns with 14 central bases. In nucleotides, the sequence is TGCGCCAGCAGCCCCACCTTGACTAGCGGGGGGGCGAGTACGCAGTATTTT. This yields the protein CASSPTLTSGGASTQYF. Joined to the reference TRBV5-1 and TRBJ2-3 proteins, this CDR3 gives the full variable domain: KAGVTQTPRYLIKTRGQQVTLSCSPISGHRSVSWYQQTPGQGLQFLFEYFSETQRNKGNFPGRFSGRQFSNSRSEMNVSTLELGDSALYLCASSPTLTSGGASTQYFGPGTRLTVL.